This T cell receptor beta chain was documented in a study of Ad26.COV2.S vaccination and SARS-CoV-2 variants. Study background: Enrolled in COV1001, the donor was in the Ad26.COV2.S trial arm, which received the vaccine. Findings and caveats of the study: Substantial post-vaccination breadth of spike-specific CD8+ and CD4+ T cell responses was reported. Placebo and vaccine recipients had non-spike TCR breadth that was similar.

Turning to this clone: Its cognate antigen is unknown.

Noted treatment: roughly 18 received Ad26.COV2.S at low or high dose, single or two shots; 5 received placebo; per-sample allocation not given. Day 63 after the first vaccine or placebo injection was the time point for sampling. An Ad26 vector was used to express Wuhan-strain SARS-CoV-2 spike as the vaccine. TCRdb's table, derived via immunoSEQ multiplex PCR, lists solely in-frame clones and lacks some. The repertoire holds 300,000 to 350,000 clones, with around four fifths as singletons. Germline assignment: CDR1 MNHEY and CDR2 SMNVEV (reference sequence). This CDR3 region has 14 residues. The V end was cut by 5 bases, the J end by 7 bases, with 15 bases between.

The receptor comes from a person aged 18-65 years who received the Ad26.COV2.S COVID-19 vaccine or a placebo. V gene TRBV27 combines with J gene TRBJ1-5; no firm D call. The sample was peripheral blood, taken in a trial of Ad26.COV2.S vaccine versus placebo. The CDR3 sequence: CASSPGKPQQPQHF. The CDR3 DNA reads as TGTGCCAGCAGTCCGGGGAAGCCCCAACAGCCCCAGCATTTT.